This entry describes one T cell receptor beta chain. The antigen is not known. This CDR3 contains 14 residues. Germline V lookup: CDR1 SQVTM, CDR2 ANQGSEA. The data are from a study of cytomegalovirus exposure and HLA in healthy donors. Findings and caveats of the study: As a later analysis showed, a missense DCLRE1C variant was linked to trimming of TCR beta V- and J-genes.

60 Vbeta and 13 Jbeta primers were used in PCR. Method: immunoSEQ multiplex PCR; TCRdb's copy keeps in-frame clones and lacks some. The data show under 130,000 clones, 78% seen once. The J gene is TRBJ2-5, the V gene TRBV29-1; 8 bases are shared with TRBD1. The DNA end favors TRBJ2-7, so the J call may be wrong. Material for sequencing was PBMCs. The TCR was taken from a man aged 25 to 40 in good health and CMV-seronegative. The DNA for the CDR3 is TGCAGCGTTGACATGGGACAGGCGTCGTACGAGCAGTACTTC. The encoded protein is CSVDMGQASYEQYF.